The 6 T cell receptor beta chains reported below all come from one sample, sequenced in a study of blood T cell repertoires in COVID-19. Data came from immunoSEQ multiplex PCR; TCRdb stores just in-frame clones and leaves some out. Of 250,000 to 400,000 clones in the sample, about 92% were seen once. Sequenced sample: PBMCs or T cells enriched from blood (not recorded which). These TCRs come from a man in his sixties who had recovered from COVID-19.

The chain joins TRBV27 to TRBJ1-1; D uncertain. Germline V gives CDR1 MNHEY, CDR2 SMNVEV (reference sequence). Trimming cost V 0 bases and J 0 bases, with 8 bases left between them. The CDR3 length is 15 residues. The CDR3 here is CASSLSAGVNTEAFF. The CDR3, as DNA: TGTGCCAGCAGTTTATCGGCGGGAGTGAACACTGAAGCTTTCTTT.

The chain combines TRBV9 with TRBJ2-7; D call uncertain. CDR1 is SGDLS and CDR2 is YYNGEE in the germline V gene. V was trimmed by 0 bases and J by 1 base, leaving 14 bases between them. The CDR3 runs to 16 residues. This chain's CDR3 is CASSVGRGEYSYEQYF. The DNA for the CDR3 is TGTGCCAGCAGCGTAGGAAGAGGCGAATATTCCTACGAGCAGTACTTC.

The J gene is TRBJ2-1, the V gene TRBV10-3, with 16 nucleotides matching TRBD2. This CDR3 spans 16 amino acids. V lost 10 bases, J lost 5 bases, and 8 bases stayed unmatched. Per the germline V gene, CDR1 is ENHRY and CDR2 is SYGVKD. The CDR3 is CATGGTSGRGNNEQFF. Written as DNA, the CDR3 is TGTGCCACAGGAGGGACTAGCGGGAGGGGTAACAATGAGCAGTTCTTC.

The CDR3 DNA reads TGTGCCTGGAGTTCGATTAGCGGTATCACAGATACGCAGTATTTT. It specifies CAWSSISGITDTQYF. The chain couples TRBV30 to TRBJ2-3; D might be TRBD2 (6 bases). Germline lookup yields CDR1 GTSNPN and CDR2 SVGIG (reference sequence). The CDR3 loop spans 15 amino acids. With 2 bases removed from V and 2 bases from J, the gap between germline ends came to 14 bases.

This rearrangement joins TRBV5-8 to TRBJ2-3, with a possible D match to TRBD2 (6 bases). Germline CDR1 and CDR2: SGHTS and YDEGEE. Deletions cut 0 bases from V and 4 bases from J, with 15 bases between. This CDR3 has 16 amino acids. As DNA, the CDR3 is TGTGCCAGCAGCTTGGGGACTATCCCCCTCCCAGATACGCAGTATTTT. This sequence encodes CASSLGTIPLPDTQYF.

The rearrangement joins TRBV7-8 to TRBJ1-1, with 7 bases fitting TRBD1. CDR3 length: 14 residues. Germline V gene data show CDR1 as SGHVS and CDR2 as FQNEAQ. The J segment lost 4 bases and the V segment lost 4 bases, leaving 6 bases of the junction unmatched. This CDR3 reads CASSSDRVSTEAFF. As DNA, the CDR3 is TGTGCCAGCAGCTCTGACAGGGTGAGCACTGAAGCTTTCTTT.